These 6 T cell receptor beta chains originate from one sample sequenced in a study of beta chain features in type 1 diabetes. The entirety of the isolated RNA underwent reverse transcription, so expressed TCRB transcripts were sequenced. Generated by immunoSEQ multiplex PCR, the TCRdb table keeps only in-frame clones and is missing some. The sample carries 200,000 to 250,000 clones, 27% recorded once. What was sequenced was central memory CD4+ T cells from blood. The receptors shown here come from a young man in good health.

The genes are TRBV27 and TRBJ2-5; D is perhaps TRBD1 or TRBD2 (5 bases each). The germline gives CDR1 MNHEY, CDR2 SMNVEV (reference sequence). V dropped 4 bases and J dropped 6 bases, with 15 bases sitting between them. This CDR3 has 14 residues. The CDR3 nucleotides are TGTGCCAGCAGTTCGGGATTCGGGGCGCAGACCCAGTACTTC. It is translated as CASSSGFGAQTQYF.

This clone was observed a handful of times. The rearrangement joins TRBV30 to TRBJ2-2; 10 nucleotides match TRBD2. The J segment lost 6 bases and the V segment lost 5 bases, leaving 6 bases of the junction unmatched. CDR1 and CDR2 (germline): GTSNPN, SVGIG (reference sequence). The CDR3 has 14 residues. This CDR3 reads CAWSSGRFPGELFF. CDR3 DNA: TGTGCCTGGTCTAGCGGGAGATTCCCCGGGGAGCTGTTTTTT.

The genes are TRBV7-2 and TRBJ2-5; D might be TRBD1 (6 bases). Trimming took off 0 bases at V and 3 bases at J, with 14 bases between the two ends. In germline, CDR1 is SGHTA, CDR2 FQGNSA. CDR3 length: 16 amino acids. CDR3 coding DNA: TGTGCCAGCAGCTTAGCGCTGTGGCAGGGGAAAGAGACCCAGTACTTC. It specifies CASSLALWQGKETQYF.

This clone was seen more than once but under ten times. This chain joins TRBV5-4 and TRBJ2-2, with 12 positions matching TRBD2. The junction had 8 bases not matched to a gene; V was cut back by 4 bases and J by 7 bases. This CDR3 contains 16 residues. CDR1 and CDR2 from the germline V gene are SGHNT and YYREEE (reference sequence). This CDR3 reads CASSPWTSGKGGELFF. The CDR3 bases are TGTGCCAGCAGCCCCTGGACTAGCGGGAAAGGCGGGGAGCTGTTTTTT. The complete variable domain, with remaining parts taken from reference TRBV5-4 and TRBJ2-2, reads ETGVTQSPTHLIKTRGQQVTLRCSSQSGHNTVSWYQQALGQGPQFIFQYYREEENGRGNFPPRFSGLQFPNYSSELNVNALELDDSALYLCASSPWTSGKGGELFFGEGSRLTVL.

This clone was seen a single time. This chain uses TRBV6-5 with TRBJ1-4; D uncertain. The CDR3 has 16 residues. The germline CDR1 and CDR2 sequences are MNHEY and SVGAGI. The ends were cut back, 0 bases at V and 7 bases at J, with 15 bases in the middle. Here the CDR3 DNA reads TGTGCCAGCAGTTACTCCTCGGGTCAATCGGGTGAAAAACTGTTTTTT. It translates to CASSYSSGQSGEKLFF.

The chain carries TRBV30 and TRBJ1-1; 10 bases are a match to TRBD1. The CDR3 loop spans 12 amino acids. Germline V gene lookup returns CDR1 GTSNPN and CDR2 SVGIG (reference sequence). The V segment lost 7 bases and the J segment 6 bases; nucleotides outside the gene matches: 5. For the CDR3, the DNA is TGTGCCTCGGACAGGGGGAGGGCTGAAGCTTTCTTT. The encoded protein is CASDRGRAEAFF.